This T cell receptor (beta chain) is from a study of technical replicates of blood from a handful of donors (dated 2017 in TCRdb). The library was generated by the immunoSEQ multiplex PCR assay. This is the immuneACCESS table as TCRdb keeps it, with only in-frame sequences that have V and J called. A part of the clones is gone; compared with another copy, unresolved V genes explain less than half, and the rest is unexplained. This sample holds tens of thousands of clones; about 88% were observed only once. Of the sample, approximately 5% is held by the ten largest clones. This clone showed up just once. Which antigen it targets is not known. Per-nucleotide qualities are absent, and no much larger clonotype sits a single base away. CDR1 and CDR2, per the germline V gene, are SGHDT and YYEEEE. The CDR3 has 12 amino acids, counting the end cysteine and phenylalanine. Only CDR3 DNA is held: 36 bases, read in frame from base 1. The junction carries 6 bases between V and J, which are trimmed by 1 base and 5 bases respectively.

The sequence came from a human donor in good health. Some clones in this sample may be carry-over from other donors' samples. Sequencing was carried out using PBMCs. The V gene is TRBV5-6 and the J gene is TRBJ1-1, with the identity of the D gene unclear. The nucleotide sequence reads TGTGCCAGCAGCTTGTATCGTACTGAAGCTTTCTTT. Its protein reads: CASSLYRTEAFF.